The 10 T cell receptor beta chains reported below all come from one sample, sequenced in a study of blood T cell repertoires in COVID-19. Libraries were prepared by immunoSEQ multiplex PCR; TCRdb keeps only in-frame clonotypes and omits some of them. The repertoire holds fewer than 150,000 clones, with around 83% as singletons. The material sequenced was peripheral blood. Receptors were obtained from a human donor in a cohort sampled during active COVID-19.

The chain joins TRBV7-2 to TRBJ2-5; TRBD1 is a possible D gene (6 bases). This CDR3 contains 14 residues. CDR1 SGHTA and CDR2 FQGNSA come from the germline V gene. Trimming removed 4 bases at V and 2 bases at J, with 11 bases between. DNA of the CDR3: TGTGCCAGCAGCTCCCGGACAGATCAAGAGACCCAGTACTTC. It specifies CASSSRTDQETQYF.

The chain combines TRBV6-5 with TRBJ2-1; 10 bases align to TRBD2. This CDR3 is 14 amino acids long. Germline lookup yields CDR1 MNHEY and CDR2 SVGAGI. V was pared by 8 bases and J by 7 bases, with 8 bases of the junction left unmatched. For the CDR3, the DNA is TGTGCCAGCGCGGAGCGGGAGGGCCGTAATGAGCAGTTCTTC. Residues: CASAEREGRNEQFF.

This rearrangement joins TRBV6-5 to TRBJ2-3; TRBD2 aligns across 12 bases. Looked up from germline, CDR1 is MNHEY and CDR2 is SVGAGI. This CDR3 contains 15 residues. The V segment lost 6 bases and the J segment 7 bases; nucleotides outside the gene matches: 8. The CDR3 DNA follows: TGTGCCAGCAGACCGACTAGCGGGAGTCTGAATACGCAGTATTTT. It codes for CASRPTSGSLNTQYF.

V gene TRBV11-2 combines with J gene TRBJ2-7, with a weak D call TRBD2 (6 bases). The length of the CDR3 is 15 residues. V lost 3 bases and J lost 2, with 14 bases in between. The germline V gene has CDR1 SGHAT and CDR2 FQNNGV. The chain's CDR3 is CASSFADGGAYEQYV. DNA for the CDR3: TGTGCCAGCAGCTTCGCCGACGGGGGAGCCTACGAGCAGTACGTC.

This sequence joins TRBV25-1 and TRBJ2-1, with D possibly matching TRBD2 (5 bases). The V end lost 7 bases, the J end lost 0 bases, and 7 bases lay between the germline ends. CDR3 length equals 13 residues. Germline V gene data show CDR1 as MGHDK and CDR2 as SYGVNS. The CDR3 spells CASKRGSYNEQFF. CDR3 DNA sequence: TGTGCCAGCAAACGGGGCTCCTACAATGAGCAGTTCTTC.

The V gene is TRBV6-5, the J gene TRBJ1-2, with D tentatively TRBD1 (5 bases). CDR1 is MNHEY, CDR2 SVGAGI, per germline. The CDR3 contains 13 residues. Trimming removed 5 bases from V and 8 bases from J, with 15 bases in between. The CDR3 spells CASSPRQSVGYTF. The CDR3, as DNA: TGTGCCAGCAGTCCCCGACAGTCCGTGGGCTACACCTTC.

V gene TRBV7-3 combines with J gene TRBJ2-3; 7 nucleotides agree with TRBD2. The V and J ends lost 5 bases and 6 bases, in that order; junction bases with no gene match: 11. The CDR3 runs 15 residues. Per germline, CDR1 SGHTA and CDR2 FQGTGA. The DNA for the CDR3 is TGTGCCAGCAGCCTGAACCTGGGCGGGAGCGATACGCAGTATTTT. Translating it yields CASSLNLGGSDTQYF.

CDR3 sequence: CASGLVSRAGANTGELFF. CDR3 DNA: TGTGCTAGTGGTTTGGTAAGTCGGGCGGGGGCGAACACCGGGGAGCTGTTTTTT. The chain is built from TRBV12-5 and TRBJ2-2; 7 bases are shared with TRBD2. CDR3 length: 18 residues. Trimming removed 0 bases from V and 0 bases from J; junction bases left unmatched: 7. Germline V gives CDR1 LGHNT, CDR2 FRNRAP.

The CDR3, as DNA: TGTGCCAGCAGCTTAGGAGGTCCGGGGGAAAAACTGTTTTTT. It translates to CASSLGGPGEKLFF. The chain combines TRBV7-2 with TRBJ1-4; D gene ambiguous. The V gene's germline CDR1 is SGHTA and CDR2 FQGNSA. This CDR3 has 14 residues. With 1 base removed from V and 8 bases from J, the gap between germline ends came to 11 bases.

The rearrangement joins TRBV5-6 to TRBJ1-2; maybe TRBD1 (5 bases). Germline V gene data show CDR1 as SGHDT and CDR2 as YYEEEE. V dropped 3 bases and J dropped 5 bases, with 11 bases sitting between them. The CDR3 has 13 residues. CDR3 sequence: CASSSDTIYGYTF. The CDR3 DNA reads as TGTGCCAGCAGCTCGGACACTATTTATGGCTACACCTTC. The entire variable domain, with the rest obtained from reference TRBV5-6 and TRBJ1-2, is as follows: DAGVTQSPTHLIKTRGQQVTLRCSPKSGHDTVSWYQQALGQGPQFIFQYYEEEERQRGNFPDRFSGHQFPNYSSELNVNALLLGDSALYLCASSSDTIYGYTFGSGTRLTVV.